The T cell receptor (beta chain) described here comes from a study of CD4 and CD8 cells across lung adenocarcinoma regions. Each CDR3 protein is one row after TCRdb ran MiXCR on the PCR reads. Of 9,500 to 15,000 distinct CDR3 sequences listed, roughly 47% are singletons. Per the germline V gene, CDR1 is LNHDA and CDR2 is SQIVND (reference sequence). Trimming left V 7 bases short and J 6 bases short, with 13 bases between. This CDR3 comprises 13 residues. This clonotype has a handful of counts. V and J are TRBV19 and TRBJ2-1; possible D gene TRBD2, 6 bases. Sequencing input: CD8+ T cells from the margin of a lung tumor. This TCR was sampled from a male donor with lung adenocarcinoma. The CD4 and CD8 labels of this study may be unreliable. CDR3 sequence: CASNRAGLNEQFF. The CDR3 nucleotides read TGTGCCAGTAACCGGGCGGGACTCAATGAGCAGTTCTTC. Full variable domain (rest looked up from reference TRBV19 and TRBJ2-1): DGGITQSPKYLFRKEGQNVTLSCEQNLNHDAMYWYRQDPGQGLRLIYYSQIVNDFQKGDIAEGYSVSREKKESFPLTVTSAQKNPTAFYLCASNRAGLNEQFFGPGTRLTVL.